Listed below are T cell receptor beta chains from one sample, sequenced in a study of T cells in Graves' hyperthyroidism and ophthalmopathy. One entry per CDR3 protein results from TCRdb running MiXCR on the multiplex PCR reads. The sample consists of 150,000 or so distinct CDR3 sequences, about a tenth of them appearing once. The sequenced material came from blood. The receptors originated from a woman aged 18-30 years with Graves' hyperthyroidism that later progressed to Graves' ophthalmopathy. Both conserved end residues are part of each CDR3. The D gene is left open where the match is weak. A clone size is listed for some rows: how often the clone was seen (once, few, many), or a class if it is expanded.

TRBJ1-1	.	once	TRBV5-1	TGCGCCAGCAGCTTGTATACAGGGAAGGAAGCTTTCTTT	CASSLYTGKEAFF
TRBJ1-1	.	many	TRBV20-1	TGCAGTGCTAGAGGGGCCAGGCTGAACACTGAAGCTTTCTTT	CSARGARLNTEAFF
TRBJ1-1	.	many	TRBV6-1	TGCGGTTGTGGTTCTGTAGGGAAAGAAGCTTTCTTT	CGCGSVGKEAFF
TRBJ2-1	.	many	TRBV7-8	TGTGCCAGCAGCCACGTTCCTAGCTCCTACAATGAGCAGTTCTTC	CASSHVPSSYNEQFF
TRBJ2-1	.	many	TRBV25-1	TGTGCCAGCACGGGAAACAATGAGCAGTTCTTC	CASTGNNEQFF
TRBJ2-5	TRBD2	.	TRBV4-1	TGCGCCAGCAGCCTGGGGACTAGCGGAAGAGAGACCCAGTACTTC	CASSLGTSGRETQYF
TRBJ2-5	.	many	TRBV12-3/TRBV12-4	TGTGCCAGCAGGTGGGACGGGGGTGGAGAGACCCAGTACTTC	CASRWDGGGETQYF
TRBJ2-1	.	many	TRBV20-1	TGCAGTGCTTCTGTTTTTAGTGGGGGGGCTAGTGAGCAGTTCTTC	CSASVFSGGASEQFF
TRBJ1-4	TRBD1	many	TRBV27	TGTGCCAGCAGTTTCGGAATCCGGGACAGGAATGAAAAACTGTTTTTT	CASSFGIRDRNEKLFF
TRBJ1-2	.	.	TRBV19	TGTGCCAGTAGTCTTCGTGGTCGAGGTCCGGGGGCTAACTATGGCTACACCTTC	CASSLRGRGPGANYGYTF
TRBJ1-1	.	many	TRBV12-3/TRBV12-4	TGTGCCAGCAGTTTAAGACAGATGAACACTGAAGCTTTCTTT	CASSLRQMNTEAFF
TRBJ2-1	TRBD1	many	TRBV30	TGTGCCTGGAGTGAGGACAGGGGGAATGAGCAGTTCTTC	CAWSEDRGNEQFF